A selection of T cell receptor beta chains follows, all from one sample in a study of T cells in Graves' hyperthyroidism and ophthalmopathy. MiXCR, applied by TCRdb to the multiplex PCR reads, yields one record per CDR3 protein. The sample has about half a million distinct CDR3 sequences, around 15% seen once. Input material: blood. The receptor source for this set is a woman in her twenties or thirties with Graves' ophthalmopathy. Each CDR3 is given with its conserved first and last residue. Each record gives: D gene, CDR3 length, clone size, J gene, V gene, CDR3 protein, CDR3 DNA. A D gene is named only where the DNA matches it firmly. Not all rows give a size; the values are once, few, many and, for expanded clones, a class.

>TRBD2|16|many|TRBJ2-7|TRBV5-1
CASSLELAGGPVEQYF
TGCGCCAGCAGCTTGGAACTAGCGGGAGGGCCGGTCGAGCAGTACTTC
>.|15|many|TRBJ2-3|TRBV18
CASSPLPASADTQYF
TGTGCCAGCTCACCACTCCCGGCTTCGGCAGATACGCAGTATTTT
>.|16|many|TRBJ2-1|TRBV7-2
CASSSRDLSSYNEQFF
TGTGCCAGCAGCTCACGGGACCTAAGCTCCTACAATGAGCAGTTCTTC
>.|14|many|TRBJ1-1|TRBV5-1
CASSSGSFDTEAFF
TGCGCCAGCAGCTCCGGATCCTTTGACACTGAAGCTTTCTTT
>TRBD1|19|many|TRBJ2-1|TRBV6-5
CASSYSEITGTGVYNEQFF
TGTGCCAGCAGTTACTCTGAAATTACCGGGACAGGGGTCTACAATGAGCAGTTCTTC
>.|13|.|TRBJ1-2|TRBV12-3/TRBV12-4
CASSLDGFYGYTF
TGTGCCAGCAGTTTAGATGGGTTCTATGGCTACACCTTC
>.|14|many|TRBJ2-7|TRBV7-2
CASSLTGTLYEQYF
TGTGCCAGCAGCTTAACTGGGACACTTTACGAGCAGTACTTC
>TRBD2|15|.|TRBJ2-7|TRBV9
CASSVGSAGGSEQYF
TGTGCCAGCAGCGTAGGATCAGCGGGAGGGTCCGAGCAGTACTTC
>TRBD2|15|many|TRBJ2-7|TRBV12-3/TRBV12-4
CASSPRGAGGYEQYF
TGTGCCAGCAGTCCAAGAGGAGCGGGAGGCTACGAGCAGTACTTC
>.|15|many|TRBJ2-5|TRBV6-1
CASRLTAMGGETQYF
TGTGCCAGCAGATTAACCGCCATGGGGGGTGAGACCCAGTACTTC
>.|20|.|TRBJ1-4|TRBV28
CASSFYICSARGPANEKLFF
.
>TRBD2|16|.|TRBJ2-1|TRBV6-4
CASRPPTSGIVNEQFF
TGTGCCAGCAGACCACCGACTAGCGGGATTGTCAATGAGCAGTTCTTC
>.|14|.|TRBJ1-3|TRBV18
CASSPAVSGNTIYF
TGTGCCAGCTCACCAGCGGTATCTGGAAACACCATATATTTT
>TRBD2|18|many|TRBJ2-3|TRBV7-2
CASSLVGLAGAGADTQYF
TGTGCCAGCAGCTTAGTGGGGTTAGCGGGAGCTGGGGCAGATACGCAGTATTTT
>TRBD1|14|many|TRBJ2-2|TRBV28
CASWGQGGTGELFF
TGTGCCAGCTGGGGACAGGGAGGAACCGGGGAGCTGTTTTTT
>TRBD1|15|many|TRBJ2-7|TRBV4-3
CASSQDRGRLYEQYF
TGCGCCAGCAGCCAGGACAGGGGAAGGCTCTACGAGCAGTACTTC
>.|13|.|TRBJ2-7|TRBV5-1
CASSSDGRYEQYF
TGCGCCAGCAGCTCGGACGGTCGATACGAGCAGTACTTC
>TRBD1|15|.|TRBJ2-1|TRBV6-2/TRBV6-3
CASTPAPTGGDEQFF
TGTGCCAGCACCCCAGCACCGACAGGGGGTGATGAGCAGTTCTTC
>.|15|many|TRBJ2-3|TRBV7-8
CASSFGTFQTDTQYF
TGTGCCAGCAGCTTTGGGACATTTCAGACAGATACGCAGTATTTT
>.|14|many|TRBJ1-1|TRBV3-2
CASSQVPVNTEAFF
TGTGCCAGCAGCCAAGTCCCTGTGAACACTGAAGCTTTCTTT
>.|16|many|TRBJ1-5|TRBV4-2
CASSQDPGYSNQPQHF
TGTGCCAGCAGCCAAGACCCAGGCTATAGCAATCAGCCCCAGCATTTT
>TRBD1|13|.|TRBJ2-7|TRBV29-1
CSVPGQGGCEQYF
TGCAGCGTCCCGGGACAGGGCGGATGCGAGCAGTACTTC
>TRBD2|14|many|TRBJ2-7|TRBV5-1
CASSLVLAGYEQYF
TGCGCCAGCAGCTTGGTGCTAGCGGGATACGAGCAGTACTTC
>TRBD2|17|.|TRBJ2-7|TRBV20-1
CSALGGLAGDSYNEQYF
TGCAGTGCTTTAGGGGGACTAGCGGGAGACTCCTACAATGAGCAGTACTTC
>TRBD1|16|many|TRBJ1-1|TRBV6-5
CASSYRPSGQGTEAFF
TGTGCCAGCAGTTACCGACCCTCGGGACAGGGCACTGAAGCTTTCTTT
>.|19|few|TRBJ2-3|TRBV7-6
CASSLAPATKGSNTDTQYF
TGTGCCAGCAGCTTAGCGCCCGCGACCAAGGGATCCAACACAGATACGCAGTATTTT
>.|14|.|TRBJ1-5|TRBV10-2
CASSEIQGNQPQHF
TGCGCCAGCAGTGAGATACAGGGCAATCAGCCCCAGCATTTT
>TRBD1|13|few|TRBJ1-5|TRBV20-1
CSASTGSNQPQHF
TGCAGTGCTTCGACAGGGAGCAATCAGCCCCAGCATTTT